The present TCR beta chain was sequenced within a study of blood T cell repertoires in COVID-19. TCRdb's table, derived via immunoSEQ multiplex PCR, lists solely in-frame clones and lacks some. The sample consists of some 200,000 clones, 70% to 85% of them appearing once. Germline assignment: CDR1 SGHRS and CDR2 YFSETQ. Trimming took 6 bases from V and 5 from J; bases not matched to a gene: 22. CDR3 length equals 19 residues. This TCR was sampled from a human donor in a cohort sampled during active COVID-19. Sequenced input: peripheral blood. This chain uses TRBV5-1 with TRBJ2-5; 10 bases map to TRBD1. The CDR3 bases are TGCGCCAGCACCCCACGGAGACAGGGGGCAGCGGGAGCGGGGGAGACCCAGTACTTC. It translates to CASTPRRQGAAGAGETQYF.